The 20 T cell receptor beta chains below come from one sample, sequenced in a study of blood T cell repertoires in COVID-19. The repertoire was sequenced with immunoSEQ multiplex PCR; TCRdb's copy has only in-frame clones and lacks some. The sample yields tens of thousands of clones, about four fifths seen once. Sequencing was done on a sample of peripheral blood. The receptors originated from a man between 60 and 75 years old with COVID-19, enrolled during active disease.

This clone appeared once. This chain links TRBV18 with TRBJ1-2; D remains unclear. Germline V gene sequence: CDR1 KGHSH, CDR2 LQKENI. Trimming removed 6 bases from V and 8 bases from J, with 13 bases in between. This CDR3 spans 12 amino acids. Here the CDR3 DNA reads TGTGCCAGCTCGCCCCTAGAGGGAGGCTACACCTTC. Translation: CASSPLEGGYTF.

The genes are TRBV7-2 and TRBJ1-5, with 9 positions matching TRBD1. There are 13 residues in the CDR3. With V trimmed by 8 bases and J by 7 bases, 6 bases remained unmatched. Per germline, CDR1 SGHTA and CDR2 FQGNSA. The CDR3 sequence is CASGDRVGQPQHF. The CDR3 DNA reads TGTGCCAGCGGGGACAGGGTAGGCCAGCCCCAGCATTTT.

This clone was seen once. The CDR3, as DNA: TGTGCCAGCAGCCCCTCGGGACTAGCGGGGGGGGGCATTCAGTACTTC. As protein: CASSPSGLAGGGIQYF. This chain connects TRBV7-9 to TRBJ2-4; 16 nucleotides match TRBD2. The V gene end was trimmed by 5 bases and the J gene end by 9 bases; junction bases not matched to a gene: 7. Germline V gives CDR1 SEHNR, CDR2 FQNEAQ (reference sequence). CDR3 length: 16 amino acids.

The chain recombines TRBV5-1 with TRBJ2-1; TRBD1 agrees at 8 bases. The CDR3 extends over 15 amino acids. V gave up 3 bases and J gave up 0 bases; unmatched junction bases: 2. Germline-derived CDR1 and CDR2 are SGHRS and YFSETQ. The CDR3 loop reads CASSWDRPSYNEQFF. The CDR3 DNA is TGCGCCAGCAGCTGGGACAGGCCCTCCTACAATGAGCAGTTCTTC. Combining the CDR3 with reference TRBV5-1 and TRBJ2-1 gives the whole variable domain KAGVTQTPRYLIKTRGQQVTLSCSPISGHRSVSWYQQTPGQGLQFLFEYFSETQRNKGNFPGRFSGRQFSNSRSEMNVSTLELGDSALYLCASSWDRPSYNEQFFGPGTRLTVL.

The chain employs TRBV5-4 and TRBJ1-3; D ambiguous. Per the germline V gene, CDR1 is SGHNT and CDR2 is YYREEE (reference sequence). V dropped 6 bases and J dropped 3 bases, with 13 bases sitting between them. The CDR3 spans 14 residues. CDR3 amino acids: CASTGGGDGNTIYF. For the CDR3, the DNA is TGTGCCAGCACTGGAGGAGGAGATGGAAACACCATATATTTT. Based on the CDR3 plus reference TRBV5-4 and TRBJ1-3, the full variable domain is ETGVTQSPTHLIKTRGQQVTLRCSSQSGHNTVSWYQQALGQGPQFIFQYYREEENGRGNFPPRFSGLQFPNYSSELNVNALELDDSALYLCASTGGGDGNTIYFGEGSWLTVV.

This clone came up once. V gene TRBV3-1 (or the pseudogene TRBV3-2) combines with J gene TRBJ2-3, with D perhaps TRBD2 (6 bases). The CDR3 length is 14 residues. Trimming removed 4 bases from V and 2 bases from J, with 10 bases in between. Germline CDR1 reads LGHDT; CDR2 reads YNNKEL (reference sequence). CDR3 sequence reads: CASSPTGVTDTQYF. The DNA of the CDR3 is TGTGCCAGCAGCCCCACGGGAGTCACAGATACGCAGTATTTT.

The chain couples TRBV7-3 to TRBJ1-2; 7 bases map to TRBD1. CDR3 length: 18 amino acids. The ends lost 2 bases at V and 4 bases at J; junction bases unmatched: 16. Germline V gene sequence: CDR1 SGHTA, CDR2 FQGTGA. CDR3 sequence reads: CASSLFPPSRDRPYGYTF. In DNA, the CDR3 is TGTGCCAGCAGCTTATTTCCCCCTTCCCGGGACAGACCCTATGGCTACACCTTC. The full variable domain, its missing parts supplied by reference TRBV7-3 and TRBJ1-2, is GAGVSQTPSNKVTEKGKYVELRCDPISGHTALYWYRQSLGQGPEFLIYFQGTGAADDSGLPNDRFFAVRPEGSVSTLKIQRTERGDSAVYLCASSLFPPSRDRPYGYTFGSGTRLTVV.

The chain combines TRBV7-2 with TRBJ2-5, with 10 nucleotides matching TRBD2. V gave up 1 base and J gave up 1 base; unmatched junction bases: 0. The germline V gene has CDR1 SGHTA and CDR2 FQGNSA. The CDR3 runs to 15 residues. The DNA of the CDR3 is TGTGCCAGCAGCTTAGGGACTAGCGGCCAAGAGACCCAGTACTTC. Protein: CASSLGTSGQETQYF.

V and J are TRBV28 and TRBJ1-6; 9 bases are shared with TRBD1. The length of the CDR3 is 14 residues. The germline gives CDR1 MDHEN, CDR2 SYDVKM. Trimming cost V 7 bases and J 7 bases; bases outside gene matches: 5. As DNA, the CDR3 is TGTGCCAGCAACAAACAGGGGGCGAATTCACCCCTCCACTTT. Its protein product is CASNKQGANSPLHF.

The rearrangement joins TRBV4-1 to TRBJ1-1; no firm D call. CDR3 length: 16 amino acids. V dropped 4 bases and J dropped 2 bases, with 17 bases sitting between them. Germline CDR1 MGHRA, CDR2 YSYEKL. CDR3 residues: CASSLLLDAGNTEAFF. The CDR3 DNA reads as TGCGCCAGCAGCCTCCTCCTGGATGCAGGTAACACTGAAGCTTTCTTT.

The J gene is TRBJ1-4, the V gene TRBV7-9; 7 bases align to TRBD1. V gave up 7 bases and J gave up 7 bases; unmatched junction bases: 9. The V gene's germline CDR1 is SEHNR and CDR2 FQNEAQ (reference sequence). The CDR3 sequence is 14 residues long. CDR3 DNA: TGTGCCAGCATCCTAACAGGGGAAAGTGAAAAACTGTTTTTT. Amino acids: CASILTGESEKLFF.

Only a few counts were recorded for this clone. The J gene is TRBJ1-2, the V gene TRBV29-1, with 11 bases matching TRBD1. V was clipped by 7 bases and J by 7 bases; unmatched bases: 5. Germline V CDR1 and CDR2: SQVTM, ANQGSEA. The CDR3 contains 12 residues. CDR3 DNA: TGCAGCGGAAACGGACAGGGGGCTGGCTACACCTTC. Translating it yields CSGNGQGAGYTF. Variable domain in full (rest from reference TRBV29-1 and TRBJ1-2): SAVISQKPSRDICQRGTSLTIQCQVDSQVTMMFWYRQQPGQSLTLIATANQGSEATYESGFVIDKFPISRPNLTFSTLTVSNMSPEDSSIYLCSGNGQGAGYTFGSGTRLTVV.

This chain joins TRBV9 and TRBJ2-1; D unclear. The CDR3 loop spans 14 amino acids. V was shortened by 0 bases and J by 9 bases, with 13 bases between the two germline ends. Looked up from germline, CDR1 is SGDLS and CDR2 is YYNGEE. CDR3 sequence (DNA): TGTGCCAGCAGCGTAGGAAATAGGAACAGTGAGCAGTTCTTC. It specifies CASSVGNRNSEQFF.

The V call is TRBV3-1 (or the pseudogene TRBV3-2), the J call TRBJ2-2; no definite D call. Trimming pared 1 base from V and 1 base from J, leaving 7 bases between. This CDR3 has 15 amino acids. In germline, CDR1 is LGHDT, CDR2 YNNKEL (reference sequence). The chain's CDR3 is CASSQGHRNTGELFF. Here the CDR3 DNA reads TGTGCCAGCAGCCAAGGACACCGGAACACCGGGGAGCTGTTTTTT.

The chain couples TRBV7-3 to TRBJ1-2, with TRBD1 as a possible D gene (5 bases). Trimming removed 1 base from V and 8 bases from J, with 17 bases in between. This CDR3 region has 15 residues. CDR1 SGHTA and CDR2 FQGTGA come from the germline V gene. The CDR3 DNA is TGTGCCAGCAGCTTAAATCAGGCAGGCCAGGGCGGCTACACCTTC. Its protein is CASSLNQAGQGGYTF.

This chain uses TRBV5-1 with TRBJ1-2; 7 bases agree with TRBD1. The CDR3 length is 14 residues. Germline loops: CDR1 SGHRS, CDR2 YFSETQ. The V gene end was trimmed by 4 bases and the J gene end by 5 bases; junction bases not matched to a gene: 8. The CDR3 protein is CASSPPIQGYGYTF. The CDR3 DNA reads TGCGCCAGCAGCCCGCCCATACAGGGGTATGGCTACACCTTC.

The rearrangement joins TRBV2 to TRBJ1-6; D might be TRBD1 (6 bases). This CDR3 has 16 residues. The ends were cut back, 1 base at V and 8 bases at J, with 15 bases in the middle. The germline gives CDR1 SNHLY, CDR2 FYNNEI. In DNA form, the CDR3 reads TGTGCCAGCAGTGAAGAGGGTACACAGGGTTATTCACCCCTCCACTTT. This sequence encodes CASSEEGTQGYSPLHF.

The chain uses TRBV10-1 and TRBJ2-5; 8 nucleotides agree with TRBD2. The germline V gene encodes CDR1 WNHNN and CDR2 SYGVQD (reference sequence). This CDR3 has 16 amino acids. J gave up 3 bases and V 4 bases, and 10 bases lay outside the gene matches. The CDR3: CASSGGLGGGEETQYF. The CDR3, as DNA: TGCGCCAGCAGTGGGGGACTAGGAGGTGGAGAAGAGACCCAGTACTTC.

Only one count was recorded for this clone. The chain recombines TRBV5-1 with TRBJ1-2; D is possibly TRBD1 (5 bases). This CDR3 spans 14 amino acids. The ends were cut back, 7 bases at V and 4 bases at J, with 17 bases in the middle. The germline V gene encodes CDR1 SGHRS and CDR2 YFSETQ. The CDR3 sequence: CASRERTTSYGYTF. The DNA for the CDR3 is TGCGCCAGCCGGGAGCGGACAACTTCCTATGGCTACACCTTC.

V usage is TRBV5-1 and J usage is TRBJ1-6; D might be TRBD1 (5 bases). The CDR3 runs to 14 residues. Germline V gene data show CDR1 as SGHRS and CDR2 as YFSETQ. V was clipped by 3 bases and J by 6 bases, with 10 bases between them. CDR3 sequence (DNA): TGCGCCAGCAGCTACGACAGCCCTAATTCACCCCTCCACTTT. It codes for CASSYDSPNSPLHF.